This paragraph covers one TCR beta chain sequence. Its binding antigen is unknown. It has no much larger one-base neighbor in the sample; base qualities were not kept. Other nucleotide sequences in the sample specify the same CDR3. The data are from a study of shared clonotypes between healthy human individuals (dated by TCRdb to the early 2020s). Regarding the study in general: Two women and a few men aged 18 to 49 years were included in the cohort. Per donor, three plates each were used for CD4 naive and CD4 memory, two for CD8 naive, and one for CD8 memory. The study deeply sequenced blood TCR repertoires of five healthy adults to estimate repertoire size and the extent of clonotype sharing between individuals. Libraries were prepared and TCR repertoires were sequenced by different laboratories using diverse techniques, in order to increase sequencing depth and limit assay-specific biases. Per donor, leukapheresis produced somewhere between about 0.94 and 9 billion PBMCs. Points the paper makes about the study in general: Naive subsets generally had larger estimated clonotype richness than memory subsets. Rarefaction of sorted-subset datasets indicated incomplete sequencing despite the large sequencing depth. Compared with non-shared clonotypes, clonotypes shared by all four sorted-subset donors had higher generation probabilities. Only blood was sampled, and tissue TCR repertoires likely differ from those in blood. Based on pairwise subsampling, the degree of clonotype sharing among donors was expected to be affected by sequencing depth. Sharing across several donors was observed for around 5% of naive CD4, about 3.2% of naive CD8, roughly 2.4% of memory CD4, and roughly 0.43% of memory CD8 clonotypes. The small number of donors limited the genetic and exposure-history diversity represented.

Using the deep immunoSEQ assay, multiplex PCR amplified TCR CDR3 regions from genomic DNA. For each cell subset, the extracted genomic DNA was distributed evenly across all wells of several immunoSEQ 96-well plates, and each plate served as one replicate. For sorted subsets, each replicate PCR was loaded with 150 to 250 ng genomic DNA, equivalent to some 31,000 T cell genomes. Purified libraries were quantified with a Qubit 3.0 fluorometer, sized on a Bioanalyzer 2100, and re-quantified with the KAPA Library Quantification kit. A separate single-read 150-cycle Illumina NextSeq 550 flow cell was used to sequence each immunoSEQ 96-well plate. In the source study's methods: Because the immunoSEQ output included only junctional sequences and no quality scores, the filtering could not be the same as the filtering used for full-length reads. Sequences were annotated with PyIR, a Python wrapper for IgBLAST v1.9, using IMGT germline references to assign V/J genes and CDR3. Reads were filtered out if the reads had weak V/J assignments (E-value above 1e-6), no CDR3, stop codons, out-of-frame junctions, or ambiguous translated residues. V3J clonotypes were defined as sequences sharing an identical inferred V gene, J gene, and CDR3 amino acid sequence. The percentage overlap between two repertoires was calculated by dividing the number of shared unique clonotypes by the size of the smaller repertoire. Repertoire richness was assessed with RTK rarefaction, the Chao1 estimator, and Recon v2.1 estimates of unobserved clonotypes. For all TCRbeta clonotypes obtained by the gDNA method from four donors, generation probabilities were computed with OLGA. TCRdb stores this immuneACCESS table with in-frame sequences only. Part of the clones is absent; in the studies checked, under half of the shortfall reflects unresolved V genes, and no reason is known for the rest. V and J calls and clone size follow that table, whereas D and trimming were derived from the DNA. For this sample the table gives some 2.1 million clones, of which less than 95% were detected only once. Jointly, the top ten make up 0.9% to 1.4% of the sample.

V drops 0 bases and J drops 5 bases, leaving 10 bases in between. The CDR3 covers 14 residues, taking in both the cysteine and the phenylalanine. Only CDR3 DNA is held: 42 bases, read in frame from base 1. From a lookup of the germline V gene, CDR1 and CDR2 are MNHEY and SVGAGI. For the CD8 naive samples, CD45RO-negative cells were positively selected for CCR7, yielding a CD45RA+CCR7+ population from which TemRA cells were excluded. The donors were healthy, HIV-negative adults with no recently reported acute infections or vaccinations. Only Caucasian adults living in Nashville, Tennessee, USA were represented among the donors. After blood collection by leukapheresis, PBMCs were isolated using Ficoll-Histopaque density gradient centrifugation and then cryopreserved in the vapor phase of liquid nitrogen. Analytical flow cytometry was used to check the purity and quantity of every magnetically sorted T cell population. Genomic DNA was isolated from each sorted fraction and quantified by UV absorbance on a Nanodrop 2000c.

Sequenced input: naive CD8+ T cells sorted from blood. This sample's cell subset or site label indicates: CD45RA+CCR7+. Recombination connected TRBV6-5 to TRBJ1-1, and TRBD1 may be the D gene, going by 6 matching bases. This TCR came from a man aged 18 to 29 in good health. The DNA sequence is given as TGTGCCAGCAGTTACTCGAGGGGGGGTACTGAAGCTTTCTTT. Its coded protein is CASSYSRGGTEAFF.